The 29 T cell receptor beta chains in this list originate from one sample, sequenced in a study of blood T cell repertoires in COVID-19. The protocol was immunoSEQ multiplex PCR, while the TCRdb copy is restricted to in-frame clones and leaves out a portion. The sample has roughly 360,000 clones, around 87% seen once. Sequencing used PBMCs or T cells enriched from blood (not recorded which). Receptors originate from a man between 25 and 39 years old who had recovered from COVID-19.

This chain uses TRBV7-9 with TRBJ1-2, with a weak D call TRBD1 (5 bases). Trimming took 6 bases from V and 2 from J, leaving 16 bases between them. The CDR3 runs to 15 residues. The V gene's germline CDR1 is SEHNR and CDR2 FQNEAQ (reference sequence). The CDR3, as DNA: TGTGCCAGCAGTGGGCGGCAGGGAAGAAACTATGGCTACACCTTC. This codes for CASSGRQGRNYGYTF.

The chain's CDR3 is CAISEQGTDYEQYF. The DNA for the CDR3 is TGTGCCATCAGTGAGCAAGGGACAGACTACGAGCAGTACTTC. J is TRBJ2-7 and V is TRBV10-3, with 7 bases aligning to TRBD1. Losses at the gene ends were 2 bases for V and 3 bases for J; bases not matched to a gene: 4. The CDR3 totals 14 residues. Germline V gives CDR1 ENHRY, CDR2 SYGVKD.

The V call is TRBV7-9, the J call TRBJ2-1; D not resolved. The CDR3 consists of 10 residues. The V end lost 8 bases, the J end lost 7 bases, and 6 bases lay between the germline ends. Germline CDR1 SEHNR, CDR2 FQNEAQ (reference sequence). The CDR3 loop reads CASGVNEQFF. The CDR3 nucleotides read TGTGCCAGCGGAGTAAATGAGCAGTTCTTC.

This clone was counted a few times. Within the sample, other DNA sequences also encode this same CDR3. The rearrangement joins TRBV10-3 to TRBJ1-2; 11 bases are a match to TRBD1. This CDR3 comprises 14 residues. Trimming at V came to 6 bases and at J to 2 bases, leaving 2 bases not matched to a gene. Per the germline V gene, CDR1 is ENHRY and CDR2 is SYGVKD. The CDR3 region has the DNA TGTGCCATCAGCCGGACAGGGGGCAACTATGGCTACACCTTC. It codes for CAISRTGGNYGYTF.

CDR3 protein: CASSQDSRDSAEAFF. CDR3 nucleotides: TGCGCCAGCAGCCAAGATTCGAGGGACAGCGCTGAAGCTTTCTTT. This sequence joins TRBV4-3 and TRBJ1-1; 7 nucleotides agree with TRBD1. Germline trimming cut 0 bases from V and 6 bases from J; bases unmatched to any gene: 7. There are 15 residues in the CDR3. Germline V lookup: CDR1 LGHNA, CDR2 YSLEER.

The chain is built from TRBV9 and TRBJ2-7, with 12 bases identical to TRBD2. V shed 2 bases, J shed 4 bases, and the junction held 1 base outside the gene matches. Per the germline V gene, CDR1 is SGDLS and CDR2 is YYNGEE. The CDR3 is 14 amino acids. This chain's CDR3 is CASSVTSGGYEQYF. CDR3 coding DNA: TGTGCCAGCAGCGTTACTAGCGGGGGGTACGAGCAGTACTTC.

This clone has only a few counts. This rearrangement joins TRBV5-4 to TRBJ1-6; D perhaps matches TRBD1 (5 bases). The CDR3 has 15 residues. V lost 0 bases and J lost 7, with 11 bases in between. Germline V CDR1 and CDR2: SGHNT, YYREEE (reference sequence). The CDR3 sequence: CASSLALGENSPLHF. The CDR3 DNA follows: TGTGCCAGCAGCTTGGCTTTAGGGGAAAATTCACCCCTCCACTTT.

The genes are TRBV5-1 and TRBJ2-5, with D possibly TRBD2 on 5 matching bases. V was trimmed by 0 bases and J by 2 bases, leaving 14 bases between them. CDR1 and CDR2 from the germline V gene are SGHRS and YFSETQ. The CDR3 length is 16 residues. In DNA, the CDR3 is TGCGCCAGCAGCTTGGATTTCCCAGCGGCTCAAGAGACCCAGTACTTC. Its translation is CASSLDFPAAQETQYF.

The chain uses TRBV3-1 (or the pseudogene TRBV3-2) and TRBJ1-4; 12 bases agree with TRBD1. This CDR3 is built from 16 residues. Germline V gene sequence: CDR1 LGHDT, CDR2 YNNKEL (reference sequence). Trimming removed 10 bases from V and 5 bases from J; junction bases left unmatched: 11. The CDR3 DNA follows: TGTGCCAAAAAGCCGGGACAGGGGGCGGGAAATGAAAAACTGTTTTTT. Protein sequence: CAKKPGQGAGNEKLFF.

J is TRBJ1-1 and V is TRBV7-9; D may be TRBD1 (6 bases). Germline assignment: CDR1 SEHNR and CDR2 FQNEAQ (reference sequence). There are 14 residues in the CDR3. V gave up 3 bases and J gave up 2 bases, with 10 bases separating them. In nucleotides, the CDR3 is TGTGCCAGCAGCTTTAACAGGGCCAACACTGAAGCTTTCTTT. As protein: CASSFNRANTEAFF.

The genes are TRBV2 and TRBJ2-2; 9 positions agree with TRBD2. V was pared by 7 bases and J by 8 bases, with 11 bases of the junction left unmatched. From germline, CDR1 is SNHLY and CDR2 FYNNEI. This CDR3 comprises 15 residues. In DNA, the CDR3 is TGTGCCAGCACCAGACTAGCGGTTCATGGGGGGGAGCTGTTTTTT. This encodes CASTRLAVHGGELFF.

The chain is built from TRBV7-9 and TRBJ2-1, with D possibly matching TRBD1 (5 bases). CDR1 is SEHNR, CDR2 FQNEAQ, per germline (reference sequence). This CDR3 is built from 14 residues. Trimming removed 2 bases from V and 2 bases from J, with 7 bases in between. DNA for the CDR3: TGTGCCAGCAGCTTAATAGGGGCCTACAATGAGCAGTTCTTC. This encodes CASSLIGAYNEQFF.

The chain joins TRBV4-1 to TRBJ2-7; TRBD1 matches 8 bases. This CDR3 comprises 15 residues. V shed 4 bases and J 0 bases; nucleotides not matched to a gene: 5. Germline V CDR1 and CDR2: MGHRA, YSYEKL. The CDR3 spells CASSLRQGTSYEQYF. CDR3 nucleotide sequence: TGCGCCAGCAGCCTCCGACAGGGGACCTCCTACGAGCAGTACTTC.

V and J are TRBV30 and TRBJ1-1; 8 bases agree with TRBD1. The junction had 3 bases not matched to a gene; V was cut back by 2 bases and J by 10 bases. Germline CDR1 reads GTSNPN; CDR2 reads SVGIG (reference sequence). The CDR3 spans 11 residues. The CDR3 region is CAWSSTGGAFF. CDR3 nucleotide sequence: TGTGCCTGGAGTTCTACAGGGGGAGCTTTCTTT.

The chain recombines TRBV5-1 with TRBJ2-7, with TRBD1 matching 7 bases. The CDR3 runs to 14 residues. J was trimmed by 2 bases and V by 4 bases; bases with no gene match: 6. The germline V gene has CDR1 SGHRS and CDR2 YFSETQ. Here the CDR3 DNA reads TGCGCCAGCAGCCCAGGACAGGTCGCCTACGAGCAGTACTTC. This gives the protein CASSPGQVAYEQYF.

This chain joins TRBV6-1 and TRBJ2-3, with a tentative D call TRBD2 (6 bases). CDR1 is MNHNS, CDR2 SASEGT, per germline. This CDR3 has 16 amino acids. Trimming stripped 0 bases from V and 4 bases from J, with 14 bases between. CDR3 protein: CASSEAGGASPDTQYF. DNA for the CDR3: TGTGCCAGCAGTGAAGCGGGGGGTGCATCTCCAGATACGCAGTATTTT.

The gene calls are TRBV7-2 and TRBJ2-7; 7 bases are shared with TRBD2. Unmatched junction bases numbered 11, after V lost 5 bases and J lost 7 bases. Per germline, CDR1 SGHTA and CDR2 FQGNSA. There are 14 residues in the CDR3. CDR3 protein: CASSPRTGEGEQYF. CDR3 DNA sequence: TGTGCCAGCAGCCCACGGACGGGGGAGGGAGAGCAGTACTTC.

V gene TRBV5-5 combines with J gene TRBJ2-1; D may be TRBD1 (5 bases). Germline CDR1 is SGHKS and CDR2 is YYEKEE (reference sequence). This CDR3 has 13 amino acids. Deletions cut 4 bases from V and 7 bases from J, with 12 bases between. CDR3 sequence: CASSQRGPNEQFF. The CDR3 nucleotides read TGTGCCAGCAGCCAAAGGGGTCCGAATGAGCAGTTCTTC.

The V and J genes are TRBV7-2 and TRBJ1-1; D is uncertain. This CDR3 contains 12 residues. Trimming cost V 2 bases and J 10 bases, with 11 bases left between them. Germline V gene data show CDR1 as SGHTA and CDR2 as FQGNSA. For the CDR3, the DNA is TGTGCCAGCAGCTTATTGACTGCGCTAGCTTTCTTT. Protein sequence: CASSLLTALAFF.

Of note for this clone: The sample holds other DNA sequences that translate to the same CDR3. The DNA for the CDR3 is TGTGCCTGGAGCTCTAGCGGGGGCGCAGATACGCAGTATTTT. It is translated as CAWSSSGGADTQYF. V usage is TRBV30 and J usage is TRBJ2-3; 10 bases line up with TRBD2. V was pared by 3 bases and J by 4 bases, with 4 bases of the junction left unmatched. Germline-derived CDR1 and CDR2 are GTSNPN and SVGIG (reference sequence). The CDR3 runs to 14 residues. Full variable domain (remainder filled in from reference TRBV30 and TRBJ2-3): SQTIHQWPATLVQPVGSPLSLECTVEGTSNPNLYWYRQAAGRGLQLLFYSVGIGQISSEVPQNLSASRPQDRQFILSSKKLLLSDSGFYLCAWSSSGGADTQYFGPGTRLTVL.

This rearrangement joins TRBV11-2 to TRBJ1-5; D gene unclear. The CDR3 spans 14 residues. V shed 1 base and J shed 4 bases, with 8 bases lying between them. Germline CDR1 is SGHAT and CDR2 is FQNNGV. Here the CDR3 DNA reads TGTGCCAGCAGCTTAGGTGTCAGTAATCAGCCCCAGCATTTT. Protein sequence: CASSLGVSNQPQHF.

The V gene is TRBV12-3 or TRBV12-4, the J gene TRBJ1-5; no definite D call. Deletions cut 4 bases from V and 6 bases from J, with 7 bases between. This CDR3 is built from 12 residues. As DNA, the CDR3 is TGTGCCAGCAGTTATTACTCTCAGCCCCAGCATTTT. Translated, it gives CASSYYSQPQHF.

Details on this clone: The same CDR3 arises from other DNA sequences in this sample as well. CDR3 loop: CASSLSRNTGELFF. Here the CDR3 DNA reads TGTGCCAGCAGCTTATCCCGGAACACCGGGGAGCTGTTTTTT. The chain employs TRBV7-2 and TRBJ2-2; D not resolved. In germline, CDR1 is SGHTA, CDR2 FQGNSA. V was shortened by 2 bases and J by 1 base, with 5 bases between the two germline ends. The CDR3 is made up of 14 amino acids.

The gene calls are TRBV28 and TRBJ1-5; a weak D match, TRBD1 (5 bases). The germline V gene has CDR1 MDHEN and CDR2 SYDVKM. The CDR3 length is 15 residues. V was shortened by 0 bases and J by 6 bases, with 12 bases between the two germline ends. CDR3 nucleotides: TGTGCCAGCAGTTTATGGGGGGGGGTTGGTCAGCCCCAGCATTTT. It codes for CASSLWGGVGQPQHF.

The chain carries TRBV14 and TRBJ1-1; D is possibly TRBD1 (5 bases). Trimming stripped 0 bases from V and 4 bases from J, with 12 bases between. The CDR3 runs to 15 residues. From germline, CDR1 is SGHDN and CDR2 FVKESK. Written as DNA, the CDR3 is TGTGCCAGCAGCCAAGATGCAGGGATGGTCACTGAAGCTTTCTTT. This gives the protein CASSQDAGMVTEAFF.

The chain has TRBV9 and TRBJ1-5; 7 bases match TRBD1. This CDR3 has 14 amino acids. Trimming cost V 7 bases and J 4 bases; bases outside gene matches: 8. CDR1 is SGDLS, CDR2 YYNGEE, per germline. CDR3 sequence reads: CASGKGQFNQPQHF. For the CDR3, the DNA is TGTGCCAGCGGCAAGGGACAGTTTAATCAGCCCCAGCATTTT. The full variable domain, in which reference TRBV9 and TRBJ1-5 provide the parts outside the CDR3, is DSGVTQTPKHLITATGQRVTLRCSPRSGDLSVYWYQQSLDQGLQFLIQYYNGEERAKGNILERFSAQQFPDLHSELNLSSLELGDSALYFCASGKGQFNQPQHFGDGTRLSIL.

The rearrangement uses TRBV27 and TRBJ1-5; D perhaps matches TRBD1 (5 bases). V was shortened by 5 bases and J by 2 bases, with 13 bases between the two germline ends. The CDR3 extends over 15 amino acids. From germline, CDR1 is MNHEY and CDR2 SMNVEV (reference sequence). CDR3 residues: CASSLDIGGNQPQHF. The DNA for the CDR3 is TGTGCCAGCAGTCTGGACATCGGTGGCAATCAGCCCCAGCATTTT.

The V and J genes are TRBV19 and TRBJ2-1, with 7 positions matching TRBD2. The J segment lost 9 bases and the V segment lost 7 bases, leaving 6 bases of the junction unmatched. The CDR3 consists of 12 residues. Germline CDR1 is LNHDA and CDR2 is SQIVND (reference sequence). The CDR3: CASTSPGGEQFF. Here the CDR3 DNA reads TGTGCCAGTACCAGCCCGGGGGGTGAGCAGTTCTTC.

In this sample, this clone turned up a few times. The rearrangement uses TRBV5-5 and TRBJ2-7; 10 bases map to TRBD1. The CDR3 is 15 amino acids. The V gene's germline CDR1 is SGHKS and CDR2 YYEKEE (reference sequence). The V and J ends lost 5 bases and 0 bases, in that order; junction bases with no gene match: 5. DNA of the CDR3: TGTGCCAGCAGTTATGGACAGGGGGGCTCCTACGAGCAGTACTTC. Its translation: CASSYGQGGSYEQYF.